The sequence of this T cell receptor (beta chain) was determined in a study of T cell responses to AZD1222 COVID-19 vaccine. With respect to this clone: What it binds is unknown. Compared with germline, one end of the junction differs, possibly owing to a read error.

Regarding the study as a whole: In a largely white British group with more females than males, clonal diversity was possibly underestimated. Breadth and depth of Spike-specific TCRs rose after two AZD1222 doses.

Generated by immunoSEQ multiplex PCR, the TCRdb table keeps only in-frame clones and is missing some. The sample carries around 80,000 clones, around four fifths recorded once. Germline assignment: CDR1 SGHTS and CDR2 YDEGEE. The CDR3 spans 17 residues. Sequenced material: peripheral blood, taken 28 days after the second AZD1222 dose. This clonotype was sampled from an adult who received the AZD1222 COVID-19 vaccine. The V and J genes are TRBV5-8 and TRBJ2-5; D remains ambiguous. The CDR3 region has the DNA TGTGCCAGCAGCCACATCCCGCCTTTATTCAGTGGTGAGATCCAGTACTTC. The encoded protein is CASSHIPPLFSGEIQYF.